This entry concerns a single T cell receptor (beta chain). The antigen is undetermined. The data belong to a study of cytomegalovirus exposure and HLA in healthy donors. Study background: A later analysis reported the approximately 120 validation repertoires used the same platform as the approximately 660 first-cohort repertoires. General study findings and limits: According to a later analysis, TCR clusters from the first cohort tended to co-occur in the 100 to 150 validation repertoires.

Looked up from germline, CDR1 is LNHDA and CDR2 is SQIVND (reference sequence). The CDR3 spans 16 residues. V dropped 3 bases and J dropped 8; count of bases not matched to a gene: 12. The repertoire was sequenced with immunoSEQ multiplex PCR; TCRdb's copy has only in-frame clones and lacks some. There are some 140,000 clones in the sample; about 80% occur only once, and 30% lies in the top ten. This chain uses TRBV19 with TRBJ2-1; 8 nucleotides align to TRBD2. Sequences were obtained from PBMCs. The sequence derives from a man aged 25-45 years in good health and CMV-seropositive. The CDR3 spells CASSIQSGSRPHEQFF. The CDR3, as DNA: TGTGCCAGTAGTATTCAAAGCGGGAGCCGCCCGCATGAGCAGTTCTTC.